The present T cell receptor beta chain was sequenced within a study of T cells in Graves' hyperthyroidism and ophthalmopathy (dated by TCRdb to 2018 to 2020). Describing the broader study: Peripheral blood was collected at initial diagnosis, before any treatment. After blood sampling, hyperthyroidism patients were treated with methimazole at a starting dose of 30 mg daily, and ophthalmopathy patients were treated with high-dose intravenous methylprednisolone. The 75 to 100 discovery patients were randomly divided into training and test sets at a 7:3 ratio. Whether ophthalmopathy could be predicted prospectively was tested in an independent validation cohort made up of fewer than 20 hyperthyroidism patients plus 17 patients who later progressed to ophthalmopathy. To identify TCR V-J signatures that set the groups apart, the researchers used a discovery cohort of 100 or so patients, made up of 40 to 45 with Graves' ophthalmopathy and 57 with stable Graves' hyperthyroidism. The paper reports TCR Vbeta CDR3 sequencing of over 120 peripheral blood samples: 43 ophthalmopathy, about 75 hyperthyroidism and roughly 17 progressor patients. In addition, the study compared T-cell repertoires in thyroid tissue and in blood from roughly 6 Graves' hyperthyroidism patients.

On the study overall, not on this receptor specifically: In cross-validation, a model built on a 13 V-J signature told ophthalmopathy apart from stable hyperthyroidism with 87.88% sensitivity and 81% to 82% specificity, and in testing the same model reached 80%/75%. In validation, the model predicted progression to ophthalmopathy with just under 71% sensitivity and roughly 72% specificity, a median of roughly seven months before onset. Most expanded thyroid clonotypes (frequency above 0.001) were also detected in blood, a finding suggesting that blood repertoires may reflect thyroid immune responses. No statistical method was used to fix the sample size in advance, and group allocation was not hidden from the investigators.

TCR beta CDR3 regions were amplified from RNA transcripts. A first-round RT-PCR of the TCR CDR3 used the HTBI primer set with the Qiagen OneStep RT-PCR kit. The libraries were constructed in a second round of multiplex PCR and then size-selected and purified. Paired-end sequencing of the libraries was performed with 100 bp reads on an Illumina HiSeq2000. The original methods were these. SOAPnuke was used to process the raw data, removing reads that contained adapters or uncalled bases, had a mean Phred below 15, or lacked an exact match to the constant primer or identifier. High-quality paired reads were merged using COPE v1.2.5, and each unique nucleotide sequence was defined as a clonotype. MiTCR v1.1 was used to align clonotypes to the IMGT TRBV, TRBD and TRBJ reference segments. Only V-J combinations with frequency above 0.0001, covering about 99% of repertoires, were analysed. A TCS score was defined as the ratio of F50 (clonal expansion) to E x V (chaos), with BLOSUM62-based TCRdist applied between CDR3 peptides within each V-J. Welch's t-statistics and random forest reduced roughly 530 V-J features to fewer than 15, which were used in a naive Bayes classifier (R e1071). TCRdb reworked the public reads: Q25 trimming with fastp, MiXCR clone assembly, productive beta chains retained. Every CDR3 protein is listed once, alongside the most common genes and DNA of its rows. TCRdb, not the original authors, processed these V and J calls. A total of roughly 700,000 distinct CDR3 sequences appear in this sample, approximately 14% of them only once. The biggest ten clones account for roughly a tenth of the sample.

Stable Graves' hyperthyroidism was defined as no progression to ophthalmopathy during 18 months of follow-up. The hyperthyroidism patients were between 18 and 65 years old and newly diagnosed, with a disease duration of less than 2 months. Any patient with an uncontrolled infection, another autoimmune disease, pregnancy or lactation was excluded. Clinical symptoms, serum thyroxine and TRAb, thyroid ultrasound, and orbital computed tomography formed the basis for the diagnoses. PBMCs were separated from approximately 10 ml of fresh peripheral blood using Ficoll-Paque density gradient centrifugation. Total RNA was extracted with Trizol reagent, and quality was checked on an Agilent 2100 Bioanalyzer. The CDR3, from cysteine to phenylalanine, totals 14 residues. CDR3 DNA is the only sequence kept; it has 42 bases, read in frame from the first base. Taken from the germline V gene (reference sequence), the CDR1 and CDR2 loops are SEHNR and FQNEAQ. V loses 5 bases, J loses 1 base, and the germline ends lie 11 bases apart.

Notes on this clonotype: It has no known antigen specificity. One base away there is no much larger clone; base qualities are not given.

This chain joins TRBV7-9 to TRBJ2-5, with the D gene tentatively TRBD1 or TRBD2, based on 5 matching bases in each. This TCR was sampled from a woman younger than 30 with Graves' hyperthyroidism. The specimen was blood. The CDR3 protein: CASSGGDFQETQYF. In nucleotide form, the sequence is TGTGCCAGCAGCGGGGGAGACTTCCAAGAGACCCAGTACTTC.